This TCR beta chain was recorded in a study of follicular helper T cells after annual influenza vaccination. Study-wide points: Yearly vaccinations repeatedly recalled conserved clonotypes in ICOS+CD38+ cTfh. ICOS-CD38- cTfh most often held earlier Day 7 ICOS+CD38+ clones. ICOS+CD38+ cTfh clonality change tracked circulating plasmablast frequency change.

Trimming took off 4 bases at V and 8 bases at J, with 15 bases between the two ends. Germline CDR1 is SGHRS and CDR2 is YFSETQ. This CDR3 region has 13 residues. Only in-frame clones appear in the TCRdb table, and some are missing; sequencing was by immunoSEQ multiplex PCR. The repertoire holds 700 to 1,000 clones, with more than 80% as singletons. Time point: 2014-2015 season, 7 days after vaccination. Points on this clone: The target antigen is unknown.

This chain joins TRBV5-1 and TRBJ1-2, with TRBD1 as a possible D gene (5 bases). Sample: CXCR5+ CD38+ circulating T follicular helper cells from blood, taken 7 days after influenza vaccination. The sample's subset: circulating Tfh, non-naive CD4+CXCR5+PD-1+ (ICOS+CD38+ or ICOS-CD38-). The receptor comes from an adult who received the influenza vaccine. This chain's CDR3 is CASSQGLTGGYTF. The CDR3 region has the DNA TGCGCCAGCAGCCAGGGTCTAACGGGCGGCTACACCTTC.